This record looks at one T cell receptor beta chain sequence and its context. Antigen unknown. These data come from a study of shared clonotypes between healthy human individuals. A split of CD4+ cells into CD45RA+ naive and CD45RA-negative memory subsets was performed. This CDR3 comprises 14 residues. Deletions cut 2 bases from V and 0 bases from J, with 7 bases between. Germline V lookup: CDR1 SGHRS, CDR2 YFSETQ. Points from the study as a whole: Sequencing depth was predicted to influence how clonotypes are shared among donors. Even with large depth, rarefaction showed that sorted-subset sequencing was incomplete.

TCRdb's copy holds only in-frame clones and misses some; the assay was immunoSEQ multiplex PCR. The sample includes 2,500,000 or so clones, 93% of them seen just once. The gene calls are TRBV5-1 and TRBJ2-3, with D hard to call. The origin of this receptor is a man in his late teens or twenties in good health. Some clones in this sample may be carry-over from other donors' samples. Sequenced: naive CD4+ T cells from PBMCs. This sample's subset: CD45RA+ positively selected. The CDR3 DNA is TGCGCCAGCAGCTTAGACCAAAGCACAGATACGCAGTATTTT. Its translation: CASSLDQSTDTQYF. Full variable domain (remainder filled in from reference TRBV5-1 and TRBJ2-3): KAGVTQTPRYLIKTRGQQVTLSCSPISGHRSVSWYQQTPGQGLQFLFEYFSETQRNKGNFPGRFSGRQFSNSRSEMNVSTLELGDSALYLCASSLDQSTDTQYFGPGTRLTVL.